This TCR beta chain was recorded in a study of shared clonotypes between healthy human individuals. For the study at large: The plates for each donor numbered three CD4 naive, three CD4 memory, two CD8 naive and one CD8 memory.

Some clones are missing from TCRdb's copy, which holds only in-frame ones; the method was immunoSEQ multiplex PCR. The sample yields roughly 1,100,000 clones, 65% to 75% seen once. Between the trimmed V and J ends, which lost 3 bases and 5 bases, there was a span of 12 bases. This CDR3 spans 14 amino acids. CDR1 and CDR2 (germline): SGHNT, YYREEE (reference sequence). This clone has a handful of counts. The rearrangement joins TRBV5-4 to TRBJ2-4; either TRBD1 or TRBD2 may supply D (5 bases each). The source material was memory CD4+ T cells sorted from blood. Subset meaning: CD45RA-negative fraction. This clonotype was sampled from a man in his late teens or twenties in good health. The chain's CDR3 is CASSSRDGENIQYF. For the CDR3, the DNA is TGTGCCAGCAGCTCCCGGGACGGAGAAAACATTCAGTACTTC.